This is a list of T cell receptor beta chains from one sample in a study of PD-L1 blockade in urothelial cancer. Measured with immunoSEQ multiplex PCR; TCRdb has only the in-frame clones, and not every one. The data show about 52,000 clones, with approximately 84% seen just once and approximately 6% held by the top ten. The material was PBMCs, obtained around atezolizumab (anti-PD-L1) treatment. These receptors were taken from a man between 40 and 49 years old with urothelial cancer. Both conserved end residues are part of each CDR3. The order of the fields is V gene, clone size, D gene, J gene, CDR3 DNA, CDR3 protein. D genes are given only for firm matches. Clone sizes are given selectively: once, few, many, or a class where the clone is expanded.

TRBV4-1	NA	NA	TRBJ1-1	TGCGCCAGCAGGGAAGAGGGTGACACTGAAGCTTTCTTT	CASREEGDTEAFF
TRBV23-1	NA	TRBD1	TRBJ2-2	TGCGCCAGCAGTCAGTCTCAGGGGGCCGGGGAGCTGTTTTTT	CASSQSQGAGELFF
TRBV6-6	NA	NA	TRBJ1-1	TGTGCCAGCAGGGGCGATCTCGGCAAGAACACTGAAGCTTTCTTT	CASRGDLGKNTEAFF
TRBV7-9	NA	TRBD2	TRBJ2-2	TGTGCCAGCAGCCACCTGACTAGCGGGAGTGCCGGGGAGCTGTTTTTT	CASSHLTSGSAGELFF
TRBV7-9	NA	TRBD2	TRBJ2-7	TGTGCCAGCAGCTTTTCGGCTAGCGGGAGTTACGAGCAGTACTTC	CASSFSASGSYEQYF
TRBV6-5	NA	TRBD2	TRBJ2-7	TGTGCCAGCAGTCGACTAGCGGCCCGCTCCTACGAGCAGTACTTC	CASSRLAARSYEQYF
TRBV30	NA	TRBD1	TRBJ2-3	TGTGCCTGGAGTGGTCCCCGATCGGACAGGGGCAGGACAGATACGCAGTATTTT	CAWSGPRSDRGRTDTQYF
TRBV6-1	NA	NA	TRBJ2-3	TGTGCCAGCAGTAATACAGGGACGGATACGCAGTATTTT	CASSNTGTDTQYF
TRBV7-9	NA	TRBD2	TRBJ2-3	TGTGCCAGCAGCTTAGCGGGAGGGGTGGCAGATACGCAGTATTTT	CASSLAGGVADTQYF
TRBV10-2	NA	NA	TRBJ1-1	TGCGCCAGCAGTCCACAAACCACTGAAGCTTTCTTT	CASSPQTTEAFF
TRBV2	NA	NA	TRBJ2-7	TGTGCCAGCAGAAGACAGGGAGGTTACGAGCAGTACTTC	CASRRQGGYEQYF
TRBV5-4	NA	TRBD1	TRBJ2-7	TGTGCCAGCAGCTCGTCAGGGGGCCCTAAAGAGGAGCAGTACTTC	CASSSSGGPKEEQYF
TRBV29-1	NA	TRBD1	TRBJ2-1	TGCAGCGTTGGACAGGGGGCCTACAATGAGCAGTTCTTC	CSVGQGAYNEQFF
TRBV27	NA	NA	TRBJ2-1	TGTGCCAGCAGTTTATTAAATTACAATGAGCAGTTCTTC	CASSLLNYNEQFF
TRBV4-2	NA	TRBD2	TRBJ2-7	TGTGCCAGCAGCCAAAGTCATAGGGCGGGAGGCCCCTACGAGCAGTACTTC	CASSQSHRAGGPYEQYF
TRBV28	NA	NA	TRBJ2-1	TGTGCCAGCGTAAGGACAGACTTTGACAATGAGCAGTTCTTC	CASVRTDFDNEQFF
TRBV27	NA	TRBD1	TRBJ2-7	TGTGCCAGCAGAAGACAGGGCGCCTACGAGCAGTACTTC	CASRRQGAYEQYF
TRBV7-6	NA	NA	TRBJ2-7	TGTGCCAGCAGCTTAGGGGCGGGGACCTCCTACGAGCAGTACTTC	CASSLGAGTSYEQYF
TRBV7-2	NA	NA	TRBJ1-4	TGTGCCAGCAGCTTGGGGGGGACCGACTTCTCCAATGAAAAACTGTTTTTT	CASSLGGTDFSNEKLFF
TRBV6-5	NA	TRBD1	TRBJ2-5	TGTGCCAGCAGTTACACGGGGACAGGGAGAGGGGAGACCCAGTACTTC	CASSYTGTGRGETQYF
TRBV7-9	NA	TRBD1	TRBJ2-7	TGTGCCAGCAGCTTAGTTGGGACAGGGGTTTACGAGCAGTACTTC	CASSLVGTGVYEQYF
TRBV21-1	NA	NA	TRBJ2-3	TGTGCCAGCAGCCTCCGGGACAGGGGGCCAGATACGCAGTATTTT	CASSLRDRGPDTQYF
TRBV9	few	NA	TRBJ1-3	TGTGCCAGCAGCGTAGACAACGGAAACACCATATATTTT	CASSVDNGNTIYF
TRBV21-1	NA	NA	TRBJ2-7	TGTGCCAGCCGGGGCGTTCGGGGGGCCACCTCGGAGCAGTACTTC	CASRGVRGATSEQYF
TRBV19	NA	NA	TRBJ1-1	TGTGCCAGTAGACACACCAGGCGGGGGGAAGGCACTGAAGCTTTCTTT	CASRHTRRGEGTEAFF
TRBV28	NA	TRBD1	TRBJ2-4	TGTGCCAGCAGTACCGGGACAGGGGGGGACATTCAGTACTTC	CASSTGTGGDIQYF
TRBV5-6	once	TRBD1	TRBJ1-2	TGTGCCAGCAACCCGACAGGGAATGCCTATGGCTACACCTTC	CASNPTGNAYGYTF
TRBV5-4	NA	TRBD1	TRBJ1-2	TGTGCCAGCAGCCAGGACAGGGGGCGGCAAGGCTACACCTTC	CASSQDRGRQGYTF
TRBV30	NA	TRBD1	TRBJ1-2	TGTGCCTGGGGGAGGGACAGGCCCTATGGCTACACCTTC	CAWGRDRPYGYTF
TRBV5-1	NA	TRBD1	TRBJ2-1	TGCGCCAGCAGCTTGCGGCAGGGGGCAGATGAGCAGTTCTTC	CASSLRQGADEQFF
TRBV6-5	medium-sized	NA	TRBJ1-5	TGTGCCAGCCGACACGCAGGTAGCAATCAGCCCCAGCATTTT	CASRHAGSNQPQHF
TRBV15	once	TRBD2	TRBJ2-3	TGTGCCACCAGCAGAGGGGCTAGCGGACCCTTTAGCACAGATACGCAGTATTTT	CATSRGASGPFSTDTQYF
TRBV9	NA	TRBD2	TRBJ2-1	TGTGCCAGCAGCCCCCGACTAGCGGGAGGGGGGGACAATGAGCAGTTCTTC	CASSPRLAGGGDNEQFF
TRBV2	once	TRBD1	TRBJ1-5	TGTGCCACAGCACGGGACAGGGGATACGGTCAGCCCCAGCATTTT	CATARDRGYGQPQHF
TRBV30	NA	NA	TRBJ2-3	TGTGCCTGGACTGGGGCTAATACGCAGTATTTT	CAWTGANTQYF